What follows are 28 T cell receptor beta chains derived from one specimen sequenced in a study of persistence of HIV-infected CD4 T cells. This was the immunoSEQ version 4 assay in survey mode. Data came from immunoSEQ multiplex PCR; TCRdb stores just in-frame clones and leaves some out. The data show approximately 35,000 clones, 82% seen once. No antigen is known for these receptors. Lysates of CMV-infected fibroblasts at roughly 10 ug/mL stimulated these cells. CD40L/CD69 double-negative CD45RO-high memory CD4+ T cells were collected. The sample here was CD4+ T cells sorted from PBMCs after roughly 19-hour stimulation, taken from a patient who received antiretroviral therapy. All receptors come from an adult man with HIV who was CMV-seropositive.

V and J are TRBV6-5 and TRBJ2-7; D remains unclear. This CDR3 has 12 amino acids. Trimming removed 2 bases at V and 7 bases at J, with 9 bases between. CDR1 is MNHEY, CDR2 SVGAGI, per germline. In nucleotides, the CDR3 is TGTGCCAGCAGTTACACTGGAAGTGAGCAGTACTTC. Amino acid sequence: CASSYTGSEQYF.

This chain connects TRBV11-2 to TRBJ1-3; weak D call: TRBD1 (6 bases). V dropped 2 bases and J dropped 0 bases, with 17 bases sitting between them. This CDR3 contains 18 residues. Germline V gives CDR1 SGHAT, CDR2 FQNNGV. The chain's CDR3 is CASSLLATTGRSGNTIYF. DNA for the CDR3: TGTGCCAGCAGCTTATTAGCGACGACAGGCCGCTCTGGAAACACCATATATTTT.

The J gene is TRBJ2-1, the V gene TRBV10-2; 10 nucleotides agree with TRBD2. The junction had 7 bases not matched to a gene; V was cut back by 5 bases and J by 6 bases. Germline CDR1 is WSHSY and CDR2 is SAAADI. The CDR3 extends over 15 amino acids. For the CDR3, the DNA is TGCGCCAGCAGTCAACTAGCGGGGAGGAGCAATGAGCAGTTCTTC. This codes for CASSQLAGRSNEQFF.

This clone was picked up one time. This chain links TRBV18 with TRBJ2-2; D ambiguous. CDR3 length equals 14 residues. Per the germline V gene, CDR1 is KGHSH and CDR2 is LQKENI. V lost 3 bases, J lost 5 bases, and 10 bases lay in between. This CDR3 reads CASSPATRTGELFF. DNA for the CDR3: TGTGCCAGCTCACCGGCAACTCGAACCGGGGAGCTGTTTTTT.

The chain joins TRBV4-3 to TRBJ2-6; possibly TRBD2 for D (5 bases). CDR1 and CDR2 from the germline V gene are LGHNA and YSLEER. The CDR3 runs to 16 residues. Trimming pared 0 bases from V and 3 bases from J, leaving 9 bases between. This CDR3 is CASSQDTGFGANVLTF. For the CDR3, the DNA is TGCGCCAGCAGCCAAGATACGGGATTTGGGGCCAACGTCCTGACTTTC.

This clone occurred once. This rearrangement joins TRBV6-2 or TRBV6-3 to TRBJ1-1, with D uncertain. The V gene's germline CDR1 is MNHEY and CDR2 SVGEGT. The germline V and J ends were trimmed by 5 bases and 1 base, with 14 bases remaining between them. The CDR3 extends over 15 amino acids. CDR3 sequence (DNA): TGTGCCAGCAGTCCACGGTCCCCCACGAACACTGAAGCTTTCTTT. Amino acids: CASSPRSPTNTEAFF.

This clone occurred a few times. The chain recombines TRBV6-5 with TRBJ2-7, with D uncertain. The V gene's germline CDR1 is MNHEY and CDR2 SVGAGI. V lost 0 bases, J lost 1 base, and 4 bases lay in between. The CDR3 runs 13 residues. Written as DNA, the CDR3 is TGTGCCAGCAGTTACTCGGCGTCCTACGAGCAGTACTTC. Its translation: CASSYSASYEQYF.

This clone showed up just a few times. Germline and junction disagree at one end, which may indicate a read error. The chain is built from TRBV30 and TRBJ1-2, with 7 bases lining up with TRBD1. This CDR3 is 12 amino acids long. Germline V gives CDR1 GTSNPN, CDR2 SVGIG (reference sequence). DNA of the CDR3: TGTGCCTGGAGTGTAGGGACAGCTAAGAAAGGTTTC. Its protein is CAWSVGTAKKGF.

The chain combines TRBV6-2 or TRBV6-3 with TRBJ2-5; D might be TRBD1 (6 bases). From germline, CDR1 is MNHEY and CDR2 SVGEGT. The V end was cut by 0 bases, the J end by 7 bases, with 12 bases between. CDR3 length: 14 residues. The CDR3 DNA is TGTGCCAGCAGTTACTCAGCCCAGACAGGGACCCAGTACTTC. Its protein product is CASSYSAQTGTQYF.

This rearrangement joins TRBV4-3 to TRBJ2-2; D gene unclear. Germline loops: CDR1 LGHNA, CDR2 YSLEER. The CDR3 spans 14 residues. V dropped 0 bases and J dropped 7 bases, with 9 bases sitting between them. CDR3 sequence (DNA): TGCGCCAGCAGCCAAGATTCCTGGGACGGGGAGCTGTTTTTT. This sequence encodes CASSQDSWDGELFF.

V usage is TRBV19 and J usage is TRBJ2-5; D remains ambiguous. Trimming took 5 bases from V and 0 from J, leaving 7 bases between them. The CDR3 has 13 amino acids. Germline V CDR1 and CDR2: LNHDA, SQIVND (reference sequence). CDR3 amino acids: CASSFLNQETQYF. The CDR3 DNA follows: TGTGCCAGTAGTTTTTTGAACCAAGAGACCCAGTACTTC. The variable domain in full, completed from reference TRBV19 and TRBJ2-5, reads DGGITQSPKYLFRKEGQNVTLSCEQNLNHDAMYWYRQDPGQGLRLIYYSQIVNDFQKGDIAEGYSVSREKKESFPLTVTSAQKNPTAFYLCASSFLNQETQYFGPGTRLLVL.

This clone is a singleton in its sample. V gene TRBV18 combines with J gene TRBJ2-2; D is undetermined. V lost 3 bases to trimming and J lost 7 bases, with 6 bases between them. CDR1 and CDR2 (germline): KGHSH, LQKENI. The CDR3 length is 12 residues. The CDR3, as DNA: TGTGCCAGCTCACCGGGCATCGGGGAGCTGTTTTTT. As protein: CASSPGIGELFF.

The J gene is TRBJ2-2, the V gene TRBV2; 11 nucleotides match TRBD2. In germline, CDR1 is SNHLY, CDR2 FYNNEI. There are 18 residues in the CDR3. Trimming took 6 bases from V and 5 from J; bases not matched to a gene: 14. The chain's CDR3 is CASSLPKLAGERTGELFF. In DNA, the CDR3 is TGTGCCAGCAGCCTTCCCAAACTAGCGGGGGAAAGGACCGGGGAGCTGTTTTTT.

The chain carries TRBV9 and TRBJ2-2; a possible D gene is TRBD2 (7 bases). The CDR3 covers 16 residues. CDR1 is SGDLS and CDR2 is YYNGEE in the germline V gene. Trimming pared 4 bases from V and 2 bases from J, leaving 15 bases between. The CDR3 protein is CASSSRGGGNTGELFF. In DNA, the CDR3 is TGTGCCAGCAGCTCCCGAGGGGGGGGTAACACCGGGGAGCTGTTTTTT.

The sample holds one count of this clone. V gene TRBV7-9 combines with J gene TRBJ2-5, with TRBD1 as a possible D gene (5 bases). The CDR3 sequence is 18 residues long. CDR1 is SEHNR, CDR2 FQNEAQ, per germline (reference sequence). Trimming pared 4 bases from V and 0 bases from J, leaving 21 bases between. As DNA, the CDR3 is TGTGCCAGCAGCTACCCCCCCCCGCCGACAGAATACCAAGAGACCCAGTACTTC. It translates to CASSYPPPPTEYQETQYF.

This sequence joins TRBV3-1 (or the pseudogene TRBV3-2) and TRBJ2-1; 12 bases fit TRBD2. Germline trimming cut 4 bases from V and 7 bases from J; bases unmatched to any gene: 5. Germline-derived CDR1 and CDR2 are LGHDT and YNNKEL (reference sequence). The CDR3 loop spans 15 amino acids. CDR3 residues: CASSRLAGEGNEQFF. Here the CDR3 DNA reads TGTGCCAGCAGCCGACTAGCGGGGGAGGGAAATGAGCAGTTCTTC.

CDR3 sequence reads: CASSQDDRRAYEQYF. The DNA for the CDR3 is TGTGCCAGCAGCCAAGATGACAGGCGAGCCTACGAGCAGTACTTC. The chain links TRBV4-2 to TRBJ2-7; maybe TRBD1 (6 bases). This CDR3 contains 15 residues. Trimming left V 0 bases short and J 2 bases short, with 11 bases between. Germline CDR1 reads LGHNA; CDR2 reads YNFKEQ.

The gene calls are TRBV3-1 (or the pseudogene TRBV3-2) and TRBJ1-3; 8 positions agree with TRBD1. Germline V gives CDR1 LGHDT, CDR2 YNNKEL (reference sequence). V was clipped by 1 base and J by 4 bases; unmatched bases: 3. The CDR3 totals 15 residues. For the CDR3, the DNA is TGTGCCAGCAGCCAAGGCCGGGACAGGGGAAACACCATATATTTT. It yields the protein CASSQGRDRGNTIYF.

The count of this clone is one. The chain has TRBV28 and TRBJ2-7; D may be TRBD1 (6 bases). The CDR3 sequence is 14 residues long. The germline V gene encodes CDR1 MDHEN and CDR2 SYDVKM. V lost 6 bases to trimming and J lost 1 base, with 13 bases between them. This CDR3 is CASRDGQKSYEQYF. CDR3 nucleotides: TGTGCCAGCAGGGATGGACAGAAATCCTACGAGCAGTACTTC.

Only a few counts were recorded for this clone. The rearrangement uses TRBV19 and TRBJ2-7, with 11 nucleotides matching TRBD2. The CDR3 consists of 15 residues. Germline-derived CDR1 and CDR2 are LNHDA and SQIVND (reference sequence). Losses at the gene ends were 3 bases for V and 4 bases for J; bases not matched to a gene: 5. The DNA for the CDR3 is TGTGCCAGTAGTATCCTAGCGGGGGGTACTTACGAGCAGTACTTC. It is translated as CASSILAGGTYEQYF.

The genes are TRBV6-5 and TRBJ2-7; the D is unclear. V gave up 6 bases and J gave up 6 bases, with 9 bases separating them. The CDR3 extends over 11 amino acids. Germline V CDR1 and CDR2: MNHEY, SVGAGI. The CDR3 region has the DNA TGTGCCAGCAGGGCCGAGGCCGAGCAGTACTTC. It encodes CASRAEAEQYF.

This clone has only one observation. The genes are TRBV3-1 (or the pseudogene TRBV3-2) and TRBJ1-2; 7 bases fit TRBD1. The CDR3 sequence is 13 residues long. Germline lookup yields CDR1 LGHDT and CDR2 YNNKEL (reference sequence). With 6 bases clipped from V and 7 bases from J, the junction kept 8 bases outside the gene matches. The CDR3 reads CASSRQGIGGYTF. The CDR3 DNA is TGTGCCAGCAGTCGACAGGGAATAGGTGGCTACACCTTC.

This chain uses TRBV10-3 with TRBJ1-1; tentative D call: TRBD1 (5 bases). The CDR3 is made up of 14 amino acids. Germline V gene lookup returns CDR1 ENHRY and CDR2 SYGVKD. V lost 2 bases to trimming and J lost 10 bases, with 17 bases between them. The DNA of the CDR3 is TGTGCCATCAGTGAGGGAGGGGTTTCGGACCGAGCTTTCTTT. Protein sequence: CAISEGGVSDRAFF.

The V and J genes are TRBV10-2 and TRBJ1-4, with 7 bases identical to TRBD1. The CDR3 length is 19 residues. Losses at the gene ends were 6 bases for V and 0 bases for J; bases not matched to a gene: 16. The germline gives CDR1 WSHSY, CDR2 SAAADI. The CDR3 is CASSDGTVNLLTTNEKLFF. For the CDR3, the DNA is TGCGCCAGCAGCGACGGGACAGTGAACCTACTGACAACTAATGAAAAACTGTTTTTT.

The rearrangement uses TRBV5-1 and TRBJ2-3; possibly TRBD1 or TRBD2 for D (5 bases each). CDR3 length: 13 residues. CDR1 SGHRS and CDR2 YFSETQ come from the germline V gene. V was pared by 0 bases and J by 6 bases, with 8 bases between. In DNA, the CDR3 is TGCGCCAGCAGCTTGGGAGAGGGGGATACGCAGTATTTT. Protein product: CASSLGEGDTQYF.

This chain uses TRBV5-5 with TRBJ1-6; D gene unclear. CDR1 and CDR2 from the germline V gene are SGHKS and YYEKEE (reference sequence). This CDR3 contains 16 residues. Trimming shortened V by 2 bases and J by 7 bases, and 16 bases separated the two germline ends. The CDR3 DNA sequence: TGTGCCAGCAGCTTCTCGTGGGCCACCCAGAATTCACCCCTCCACTTT. The encoded protein is CASSFSWATQNSPLHF.

This clone was detected only a few times. The V gene is TRBV6-1, the J gene TRBJ2-7; 8 nucleotides match TRBD2. V lost 3 bases, J lost 0 bases, and 7 bases stayed unmatched. Germline V gene sequence: CDR1 MNHNS, CDR2 SASEGT. This CDR3 has 16 residues. CDR3 in DNA: TGTGCCAGCAGTGAGCTTGGCGGGGGGCCCTCCTACGAGCAGTACTTC. Translation gives CASSELGGGPSYEQYF.

V usage is TRBV12-3 or TRBV12-4 and J usage is TRBJ2-7; TRBD1 matches at 8 bases. The CDR3 length is 13 residues. The trim removed 6 bases at V and 5 bases at J, leaving 6 bases unmatched. The CDR3 reads CASSRTGWNEQYF. CDR3 DNA sequence: TGTGCCAGCAGCCGGACAGGGTGGAACGAGCAGTACTTC.